The following is a T cell receptor (beta chain) sequence with its context. Its specificity is unknown. Researchers ran the PCR with 60 Vbeta and 13 Jbeta primers. Data came from immunoSEQ multiplex PCR; TCRdb stores just in-frame clones and leaves some out. The profile shows approximately 130,000 clones, 84% of them singletons. This record belongs to a study of cytomegalovirus exposure and HLA in healthy donors. Regarding the study as a whole: Association of a missense DCLRE1C variant with TCR beta V- and J-gene trimming was reported in a later analysis. Some V segments could not be told apart, so they were left out, TRBV6-2 and TRBV6-3 among them.

Trimming at V came to 7 bases and at J to 6 bases, leaving 11 bases not matched to a gene. Germline CDR1 LNHDA, CDR2 SQIVND (reference sequence). This CDR3 region has 16 residues. Sequencing was done on a sample of PBMCs. This chain joins TRBV19 and TRBJ1-5; 11 nucleotides match TRBD1. The source is a man in his fifties or sixties in good health and CMV-seronegative. CDR3 amino acids: CASNPSRTGGIQPQHF. DNA of the CDR3: TGTGCCAGTAATCCTTCAAGGACAGGGGGCATTCAGCCCCAGCATTTT.